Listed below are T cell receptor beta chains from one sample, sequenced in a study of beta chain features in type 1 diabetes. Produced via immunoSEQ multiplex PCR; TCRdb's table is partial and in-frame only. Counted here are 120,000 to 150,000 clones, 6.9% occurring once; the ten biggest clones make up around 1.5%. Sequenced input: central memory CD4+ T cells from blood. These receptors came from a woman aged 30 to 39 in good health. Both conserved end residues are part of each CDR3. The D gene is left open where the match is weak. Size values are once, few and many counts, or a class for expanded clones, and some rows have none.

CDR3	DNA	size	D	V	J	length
CASSQEASGRGEQFF	TGCGCCAGCAGCCAAGAAGCTAGCGGGAGGGGTGAGCAGTTCTTC	.	TRBD2	TRBV4-1	TRBJ2-1	15
CASSQEVRDNYGYTF	TGCGCCAGCAGCCAAGAGGTCAGGGATAACTATGGCTACACCTTC	few	.	TRBV4-3	TRBJ1-2	15
CASSSPGDRGPEEQYF	TGTGCCAGCAGTTCACCCGGGGACAGGGGGCCGGAGGAGCAGTATTTT	.	TRBD1	TRBV28	TRBJ2-3	16
CASSLENYEQYF	TGTGCCAGCAGCTTGGAGAACTACGAGCAGTACTTC	.	.	TRBV4-2	TRBJ2-7	12
CASNQGKAYEQYF	TGTGCCAGCAACCAGGGGAAAGCCTACGAGCAGTACTTC	.	.	TRBV7-2	TRBJ2-7	13
CASSLRGNTEAFF	TGTGCCAGCAGCTTACGGGGGAACACTGAAGCTTTCTTT	few	.	TRBV7-9	TRBJ1-1	13
CASSTTGREQYF	TGTGCCAGCAGTACGACGGGTCGCGAGCAGTACTTC	few	.	TRBV28	TRBJ2-7	12
CASSPRTGVSSETQYF	TGTGCCAGCTCACCACGGACAGGGGTGTCCTCTGAGACCCAGTACTTC	.	TRBD1	TRBV18	TRBJ2-5	16
CAINRQGSNTEAFF	TGTGCCATCAACCGACAGGGGAGCAACACTGAAGCTTTCTTT	few	TRBD1	TRBV10-3	TRBJ1-1	14
CASSLAILGLGPSYEQYF	TGTGCCAGCAGCTTAGCAATCTTGGGACTAGGACCCTCCTACGAGCAGTACTTC	.	TRBD2	TRBV7-2	TRBJ2-7	18
CAWSVRLEAFF	TGTGCCTGGAGTGTACGGTTGGAAGCTTTCTTT	.	.	TRBV30	TRBJ1-1	11
CASSRSGGHSTDTQYF	TGTGCCAGCAGCCGATCAGGGGGCCATAGCACAGATACGCAGTATTTT	many	TRBD1	TRBV6-6	TRBJ2-3	16
CASSLSSGRGSSYEQYF	TGTGCCAGCAGCTTGTCTAGCGGGAGGGGGAGCTCCTACGAGCAGTACTTC	few	TRBD2	TRBV7-2	TRBJ2-7	17
CASSLGRLEQNEQFF	TGTGCCAGCAGCTTGGGGCGGTTGGAACAAAATGAGCAGTTCTTC	few	.	TRBV7-3	TRBJ2-1	15
CASREYNEQFF	TGTGCCAGCAGGGAGTACAATGAGCAGTTCTTC	.	.	TRBV7-2	TRBJ2-1	11
CASSLSGRGLRSAGDQPQHF	TGTGCCAGCAGTTTAAGCGGCAGGGGGCTCCGCAGCGCGGGGGATCAGCCCCAGCATTTT	.	TRBD1	TRBV27	TRBJ1-5	20
CASRVTGKNTGELFF	TGTGCCAGCAGGGTAACAGGGAAGAACACCGGGGAGCTGTTTTTT	.	.	TRBV25-1	TRBJ2-2	15
CASSLRSAAGEETQYF	TGTGCCAGCAGTTTAAGGTCGGCGGCGGGCGAAGAGACCCAGTACTTC	.	.	TRBV28	TRBJ2-5	16
CASNPTGNMNTEAFF	TGTGCCAGCAACCCGACAGGGAACATGAACACTGAAGCTTTCTTT	few	TRBD1	TRBV9	TRBJ1-1	15
CASSLRTNANYGYTF	TGTGCCAGCAGCTTAAGGACAAACGCAAACTATGGCTACACCTTC	few	.	TRBV7-2	TRBJ1-2	15
CASSQQGQTSYEQYF	TGCGCCAGCAGCCAACAAGGACAGACCTCCTACGAGCAGTACTTC	few	.	TRBV4-1	TRBJ2-7	15
CASSLGATGSSGANVLTF	TGCGCCAGCAGCTTAGGGGCAACAGGATCCTCTGGGGCCAACGTCCTGACTTTC	few	.	TRBV5-1	TRBJ2-6	18
CASSTTGTGDREQYF	TGTGCCAGCAGCACGACCGGGACGGGGGATAGAGAGCAGTACTTC	.	.	TRBV5-6	TRBJ2-7	15
CASTHMGARTDTQYF	TGTGCCAGCACTCACATGGGGGCGCGCACAGATACGCAGTATTTT	.	.	TRBV6-5	TRBJ2-3	15
CASSLTEGEAFF	TGTGCCAGCAGCCTCACCGAGGGTGAAGCTTTCTTT	many	.	TRBV7-9	TRBJ1-1	12
CASSSQGIIETQYF	TGTGCCAGCAGCTCACAGGGGATCATAGAGACCCAGTACTTC	.	TRBD1	TRBV7-2	TRBJ2-5	14
CASSLVSSGRRKIVEQFF	TGTGCCAGCAGCTTAGTATCCAGCGGGAGGCGGAAGATCGTTGAGCAGTTCTTC	.	TRBD2	TRBV7-8	TRBJ2-1	18
CASSPGQGAIGELFF	TGTGCCAGCTCGCCTGGACAGGGGGCGATCGGGGAGCTGTTTTTT	few	TRBD1	TRBV18	TRBJ2-2	15
CASSLYSRPLYGYTF	TGTGCCAGCAGCTTATACAGCAGGCCACTTTATGGCTACACCTTC	.	.	TRBV4-2	TRBJ1-2	15
CASSAGTSGRTVYEQYF	TGCGCCAGCAGCGCAGGGACTAGCGGGAGGACCGTCTACGAGCAGTACTTC	.	TRBD2	TRBV5-1	TRBJ2-7	17
CASSIGTGTSGQYF	TGTGCCAGTAGTATCGGGACAGGGACCTCCGGGCAGTACTTC	.	TRBD1	TRBV19	TRBJ2-7	14
CASRRKPGQGPEKLFF	TGTGCCAGCAGAAGAAAACCGGGACAGGGACCTGAAAAACTGTTTTTT	.	TRBD1	TRBV27	TRBJ1-4	16
CSVREDTDTQYF	TGCAGCGTTCGAGAAGACACAGATACGCAGTATTTT	many	.	TRBV29-1	TRBJ2-3	12
CASSQGATSGSYNEQFF	TGTGCCAGCAGCCAAGGAGCGACTAGCGGGAGTTACAATGAGCAGTTCTTC	.	TRBD2	TRBV4-2	TRBJ2-1	17
CASRSGGTTGELFF	TGTGCCAGCAGGTCAGGAGGGACGACCGGGGAGCTGTTTTTT	few	.	TRBV7-9	TRBJ2-2	14
CSVVPTGGTEAFF	TGCAGCGTTGTCCCTACGGGAGGCACTGAAGCTTTCTTT	many	.	TRBV29-1	TRBJ1-1	13
CASSQGGTPGNQPQHF	TGTGCCAGCAGTCAGGGGGGCACCCCGGGGAATCAGCCCCAGCATTTT	few	TRBD1	TRBV7-2	TRBJ1-5	16
CASSPDNEQFF	TGTGCCAGCTCTCCCGACAATGAGCAGTTCTTC	few	.	TRBV18	TRBJ2-1	11
CASSSGLGGTSYNEQFF	TGCGCCAGCAGCTCTGGCCTTGGCGGGACCTCCTACAATGAGCAGTTCTTC	few	.	TRBV5-1	TRBJ2-1	17
CASSIGGGETQYF	TGTGCCAGTAGTATTGGAGGTGGAGAGACCCAGTACTTC	.	.	TRBV19	TRBJ2-5	13
CATLSSWPQHF	TGTGCCACCCTTAGTTCGTGGCCCCAGCATTTT	.	.	TRBV28	TRBJ1-5	11
CASSIDAGGIYNEQFF	TGTGCCAGTAGTATAGATGCGGGTGGGATATACAATGAGCAGTTCTTC	.	.	TRBV19	TRBJ2-1	16
CASSPGWDRVTGYTF	TGTGCCAGCAGCCCAGGGTGGGACAGGGTGACTGGCTACACCTTC	few	TRBD1	TRBV14	TRBJ1-2	15
CAWSWREFNEQFF	TGTGCCTGGAGTTGGCGGGAATTTAATGAGCAGTTCTTC	few	.	TRBV30	TRBJ2-1	13
CASMRGTSGRNEQFF	TGTGCCAGTATGCGGGGAACTAGCGGGAGAAATGAGCAGTTCTTC	.	TRBD2	TRBV19	TRBJ2-1	15